A single TCR beta chain is shown here with its context. This sample is part of a study of CD8 T cells in Susac syndrome. Peripheral blood CD8+ and CD4+ T cells were profiled by TCR beta sequencing. Healthy donors served as age- and sex-matched controls. The CD8+ and CD4+ T cells were negatively isolated, with the TEMRA cells enriched by FACS. The germline V gene encodes CDR1 LNHDA and CDR2 SQIVND (reference sequence). CDR3 length equals 15 residues. V dropped 6 bases and J dropped 3; count of bases not matched to a gene: 8. With random hexamers, reverse transcription was performed on about 0.5 to 1 ug of RNA. TCRdb reprocessed the immunoSEQ multiplex PCR reads with MiXCR, giving one entry per CDR3 protein. The sample holds 120,000 to 150,000 distinct CDR3 sequences, around 94% seen once.

This TCR came from a human donor in good health. This rearrangement joins TRBV19 to TRBJ1-2, with 9 bases fitting TRBD1. The source material was CD4+ T cells from PBMCs. The DNA of the CDR3 is TGTGCCAGTAGCCACCGGGACAGGGATTACTATGGCTACACCTTC. Amino acids: CASSHRDRDYYGYTF. The whole variable domain, filled in from reference TRBV19 and TRBJ1-2, reads DGGITQSPKYLFRKEGQNVTLSCEQNLNHDAMYWYRQDPGQGLRLIYYSQIVNDFQKGDIAEGYSVSREKKESFPLTVTSAQKNPTAFYLCASSHRDRDYYGYTFGSGTRLTVV.